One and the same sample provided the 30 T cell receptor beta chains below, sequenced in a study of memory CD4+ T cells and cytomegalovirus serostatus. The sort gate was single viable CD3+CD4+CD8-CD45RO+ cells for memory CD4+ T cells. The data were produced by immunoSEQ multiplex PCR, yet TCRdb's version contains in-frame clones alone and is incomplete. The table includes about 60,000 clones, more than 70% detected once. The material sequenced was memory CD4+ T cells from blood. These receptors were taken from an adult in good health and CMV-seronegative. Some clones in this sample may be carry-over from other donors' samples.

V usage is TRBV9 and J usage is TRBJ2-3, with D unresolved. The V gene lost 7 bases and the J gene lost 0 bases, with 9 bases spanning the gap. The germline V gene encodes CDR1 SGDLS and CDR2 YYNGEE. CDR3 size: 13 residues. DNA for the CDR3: TGTGCCAGCCACGACGGGAGCACAGATACGCAGTATTTT. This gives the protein CASHDGSTDTQYF. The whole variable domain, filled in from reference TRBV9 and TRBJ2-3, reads DSGVTQTPKHLITATGQRVTLRCSPRSGDLSVYWYQQSLDQGLQFLIQYYNGEERAKGNILERFSAQQFPDLHSELNLSSLELGDSALYFCASHDGSTDTQYFGPGTRLTVL.

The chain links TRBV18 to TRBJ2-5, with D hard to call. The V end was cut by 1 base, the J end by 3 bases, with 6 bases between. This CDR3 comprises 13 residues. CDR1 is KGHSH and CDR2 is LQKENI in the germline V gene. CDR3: CASSPQLEETQYF. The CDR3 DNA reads TGTGCCAGCTCACCACAGTTGGAAGAGACCCAGTACTTC. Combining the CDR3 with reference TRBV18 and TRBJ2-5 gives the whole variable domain NAGVMQNPRHLVRRRGQEARLRCSPMKGHSHVYWYRQLPEEGLKFMVYLQKENIIDESGMPKERFSAEFPKEGPSILRIQQVVRGDSAAYFCASSPQLEETQYFGPGTRLLVL.

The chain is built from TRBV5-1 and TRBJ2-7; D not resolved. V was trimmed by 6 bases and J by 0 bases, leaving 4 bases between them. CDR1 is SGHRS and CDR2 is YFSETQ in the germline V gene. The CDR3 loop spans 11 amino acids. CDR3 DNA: TGCGCCAGCATGGGCTCCTACGAGCAGTACTTC. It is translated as CASMGSYEQYF. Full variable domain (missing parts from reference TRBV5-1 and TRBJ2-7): KAGVTQTPRYLIKTRGQQVTLSCSPISGHRSVSWYQQTPGQGLQFLFEYFSETQRNKGNFPGRFSGRQFSNSRSEMNVSTLELGDSALYLCASMGSYEQYFGPGTRLTVT.

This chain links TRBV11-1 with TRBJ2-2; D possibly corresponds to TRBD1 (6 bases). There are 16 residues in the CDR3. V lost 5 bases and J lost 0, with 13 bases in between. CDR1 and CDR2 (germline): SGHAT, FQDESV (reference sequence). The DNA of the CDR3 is TGTGCCAGCAGCCCTTTGGGACACCCGAACACCGGGGAGCTGTTTTTT. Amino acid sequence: CASSPLGHPNTGELFF.

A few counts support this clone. As DNA, the CDR3 is TGTGCCAGCAGCTTACGACTAGCGGGCCCCTACGAGCAGTACTTC. This translates into CASSLRLAGPYEQYF. The genes are TRBV7-2 and TRBJ2-7; 10 nucleotides agree with TRBD2. Trimming removed 2 bases from V and 2 bases from J; junction bases left unmatched: 3. This CDR3 region has 15 residues. Per the germline V gene, CDR1 is SGHTA and CDR2 is FQGNSA.

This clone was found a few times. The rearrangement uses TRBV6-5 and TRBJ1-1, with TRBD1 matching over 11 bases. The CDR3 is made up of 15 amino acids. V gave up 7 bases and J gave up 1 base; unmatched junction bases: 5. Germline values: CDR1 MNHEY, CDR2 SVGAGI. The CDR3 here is CASKWTGGWNTEAFF. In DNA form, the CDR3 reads TGTGCCAGCAAATGGACAGGGGGCTGGAACACTGAAGCTTTCTTT.

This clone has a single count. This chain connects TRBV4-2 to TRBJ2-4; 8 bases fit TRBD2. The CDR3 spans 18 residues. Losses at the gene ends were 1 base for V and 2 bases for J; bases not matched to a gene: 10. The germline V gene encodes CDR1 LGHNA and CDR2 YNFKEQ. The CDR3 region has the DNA TGTGCCAGCAGCCAAGTGAATGTACTAGCGGCCACCAAAAACATTCAGTACTTC. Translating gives CASSQVNVLAATKNIQYF.

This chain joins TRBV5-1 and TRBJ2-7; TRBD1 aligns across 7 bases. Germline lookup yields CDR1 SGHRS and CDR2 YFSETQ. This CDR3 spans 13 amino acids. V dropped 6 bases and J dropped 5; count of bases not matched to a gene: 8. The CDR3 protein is CASKETGVNEQYF. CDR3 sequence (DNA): TGCGCCAGCAAGGAAACAGGGGTGAACGAGCAGTACTTC.

The CDR3 here is CASSLTGGASGRDSNEQFF. CDR3 nucleotides: TGTGCCAGCAGCTTAACGGGGGGCGCGAGCGGGAGAGATTCCAATGAGCAGTTCTTC. The chain is built from TRBV7-9 and TRBJ2-1; 8 positions agree with TRBD2. J lost 6 bases, V lost 2 bases, and 18 bases had no gene match. The CDR3 is 19 amino acids. Germline assignment: CDR1 SEHNR and CDR2 FQNEAQ (reference sequence).

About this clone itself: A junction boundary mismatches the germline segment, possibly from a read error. The CDR3 reads CAWSQQSNTEASF. CDR3 in DNA: TGTGCCTGGAGTCAACAGTCGAACACTGAAGCTTCCTTT. The V and J genes are TRBV30 and TRBJ1-1; unclear D gene. The CDR3 runs 13 residues. CDR1 GTSNPN and CDR2 SVGIG come from the germline V gene (reference sequence). The full variable domain, in which reference TRBV30 and TRBJ1-1 provide the parts outside the CDR3, is SQTIHQWPATLVQPVGSPLSLECTVEGTSNPNLYWYRQAAGRGLQLLFYSVGIGQISSEVPQNLSASRPQDRQFILSSKKLLLSDSGFYLCAWSQQSNTEASFGQGTRLTVV.

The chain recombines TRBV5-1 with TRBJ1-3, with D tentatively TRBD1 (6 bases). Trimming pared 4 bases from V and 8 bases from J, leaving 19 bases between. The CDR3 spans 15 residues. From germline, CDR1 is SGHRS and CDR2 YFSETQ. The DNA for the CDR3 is TGCGCCAGCAGCCCCGGGGGCAGGGTCGGAGACACCATATATTTT. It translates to CASSPGGRVGDTIYF. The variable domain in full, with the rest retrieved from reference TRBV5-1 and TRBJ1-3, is KAGVTQTPRYLIKTRGQQVTLSCSPISGHRSVSWYQQTPGQGLQFLFEYFSETQRNKGNFPGRFSGRQFSNSRSEMNVSTLELGDSALYLCASSPGGRVGDTIYFGEGSWLTVV.

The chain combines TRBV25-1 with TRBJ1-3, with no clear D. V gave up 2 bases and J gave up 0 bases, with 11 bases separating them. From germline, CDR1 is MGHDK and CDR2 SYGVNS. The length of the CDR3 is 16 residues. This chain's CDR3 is CASSEHREDSGNTIYF. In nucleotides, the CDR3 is TGTGCCAGCAGTGAACATAGGGAGGACTCTGGAAACACCATATATTTT.

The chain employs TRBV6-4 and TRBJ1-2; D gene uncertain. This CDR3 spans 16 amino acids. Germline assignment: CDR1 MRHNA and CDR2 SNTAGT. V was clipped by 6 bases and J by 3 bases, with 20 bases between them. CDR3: CASSHLQASADYGYTF. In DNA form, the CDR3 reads TGTGCCAGCAGCCACCTCCAGGCAAGTGCTGACTATGGCTACACCTTC.

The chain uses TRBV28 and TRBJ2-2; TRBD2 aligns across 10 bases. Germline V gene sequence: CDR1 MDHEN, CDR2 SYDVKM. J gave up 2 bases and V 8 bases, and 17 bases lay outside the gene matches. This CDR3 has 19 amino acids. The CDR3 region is CASRGGARLAGPNTGELFF. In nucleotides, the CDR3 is TGTGCCAGCCGGGGGGGGGCGAGACTAGCGGGCCCAAACACCGGGGAGCTGTTTTTT.

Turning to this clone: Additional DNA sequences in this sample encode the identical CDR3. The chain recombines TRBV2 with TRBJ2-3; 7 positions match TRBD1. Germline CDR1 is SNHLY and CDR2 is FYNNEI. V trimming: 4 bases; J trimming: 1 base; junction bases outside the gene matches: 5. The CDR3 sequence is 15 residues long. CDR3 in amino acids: CASSVGQGGTDTQYF. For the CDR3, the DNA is TGTGCCAGCAGTGTAGGGCAGGGGGGCACAGATACGCAGTATTTT.

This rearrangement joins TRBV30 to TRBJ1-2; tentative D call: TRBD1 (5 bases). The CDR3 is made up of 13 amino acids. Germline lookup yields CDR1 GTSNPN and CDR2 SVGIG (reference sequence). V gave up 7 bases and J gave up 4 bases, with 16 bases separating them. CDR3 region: CAFFRWGSYGYTF. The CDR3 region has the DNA TGTGCCTTTTTCAGGTGGGGGAGCTATGGCTACACCTTC.

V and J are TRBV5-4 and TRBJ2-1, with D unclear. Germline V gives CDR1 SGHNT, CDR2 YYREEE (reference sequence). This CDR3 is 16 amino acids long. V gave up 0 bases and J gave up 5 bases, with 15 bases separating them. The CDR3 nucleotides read TGTGCCAGCAGCTTGGCTCGGTTTCAAGTGAACAATGAGCAGTTCTTC. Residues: CASSLARFQVNNEQFF.

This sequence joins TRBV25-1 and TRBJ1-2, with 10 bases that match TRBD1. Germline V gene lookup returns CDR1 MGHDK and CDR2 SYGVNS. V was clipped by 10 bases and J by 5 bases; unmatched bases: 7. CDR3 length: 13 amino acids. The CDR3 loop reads CATSTGGKYGYTF. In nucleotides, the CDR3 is TGTGCCACATCGACAGGGGGCAAATATGGCTACACCTTC.

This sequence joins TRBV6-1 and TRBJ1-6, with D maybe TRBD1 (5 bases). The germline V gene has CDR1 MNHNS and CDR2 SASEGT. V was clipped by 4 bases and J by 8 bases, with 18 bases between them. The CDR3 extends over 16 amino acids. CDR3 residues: CASSATTGPGDSPLHF. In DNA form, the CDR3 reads TGTGCCAGCAGTGCGACTACAGGTCCCGGGGATTCACCCCTCCACTTT.

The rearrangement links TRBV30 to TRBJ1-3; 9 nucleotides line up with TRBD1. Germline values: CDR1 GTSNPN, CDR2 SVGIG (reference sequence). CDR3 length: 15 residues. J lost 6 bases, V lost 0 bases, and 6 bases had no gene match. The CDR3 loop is CAWSVHGTGSNTIYF. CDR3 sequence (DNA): TGTGCCTGGAGTGTACACGGGACAGGGTCAAACACCATATATTTT. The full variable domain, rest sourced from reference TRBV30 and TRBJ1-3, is SQTIHQWPATLVQPVGSPLSLECTVEGTSNPNLYWYRQAAGRGLQLLFYSVGIGQISSEVPQNLSASRPQDRQFILSSKKLLLSDSGFYLCAWSVHGTGSNTIYFGEGSWLTVV.

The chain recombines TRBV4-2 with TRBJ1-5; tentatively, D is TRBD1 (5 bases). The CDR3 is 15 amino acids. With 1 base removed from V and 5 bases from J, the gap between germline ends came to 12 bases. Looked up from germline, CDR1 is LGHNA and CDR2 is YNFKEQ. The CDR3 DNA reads TGTGCCAGCAGCCAAGCGCAGGACATCGATCAGCCCCAGCATTTT. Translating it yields CASSQAQDIDQPQHF.

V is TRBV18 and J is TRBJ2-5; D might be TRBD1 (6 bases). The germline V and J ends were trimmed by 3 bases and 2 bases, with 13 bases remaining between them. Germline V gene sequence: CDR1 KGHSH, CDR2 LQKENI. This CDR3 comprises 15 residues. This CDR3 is CASSPSTGWQETQYF. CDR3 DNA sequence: TGTGCCAGCTCACCTAGCACAGGGTGGCAAGAGACCCAGTACTTC.

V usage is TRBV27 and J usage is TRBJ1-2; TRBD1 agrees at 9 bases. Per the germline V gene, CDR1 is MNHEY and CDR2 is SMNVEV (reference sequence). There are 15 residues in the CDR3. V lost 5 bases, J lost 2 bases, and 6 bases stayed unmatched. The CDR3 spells CASSQRTGVNYGYTF. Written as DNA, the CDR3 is TGTGCCAGCAGTCAAAGGACAGGGGTCAACTATGGCTACACCTTC.

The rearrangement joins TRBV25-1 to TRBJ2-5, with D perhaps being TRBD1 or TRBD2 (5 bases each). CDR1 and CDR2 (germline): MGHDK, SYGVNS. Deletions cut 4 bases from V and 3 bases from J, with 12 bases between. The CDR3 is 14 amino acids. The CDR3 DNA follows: TGTGCCAGCAGTGGACTTGAGGGGAAAGAGACCCAGTACTTC. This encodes CASSGLEGKETQYF.

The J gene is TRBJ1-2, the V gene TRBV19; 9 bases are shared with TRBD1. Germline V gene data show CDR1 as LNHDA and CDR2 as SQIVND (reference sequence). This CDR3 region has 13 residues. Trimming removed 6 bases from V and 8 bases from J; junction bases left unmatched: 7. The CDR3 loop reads CASSLQGARGYTF. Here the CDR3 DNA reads TGTGCCAGTAGCCTACAGGGGGCTCGCGGCTACACCTTC.

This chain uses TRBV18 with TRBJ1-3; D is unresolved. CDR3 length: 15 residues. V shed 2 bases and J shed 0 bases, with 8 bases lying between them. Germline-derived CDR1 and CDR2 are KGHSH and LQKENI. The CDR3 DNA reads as TGTGCCAGCTCACCAGGGTCCGACTCTGGAAACACCATATATTTT. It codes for CASSPGSDSGNTIYF.

This CDR3 is CASSRPGQGINQPQHF. Here the CDR3 DNA reads TGTGCCAGCAGTCGCCCGGGACAAGGGATCAATCAGCCCCAGCATTTT. The chain links TRBV28 to TRBJ1-5, with a weak D call TRBD1 (6 bases). CDR1 and CDR2 from the germline V gene are MDHEN and SYDVKM. With 5 bases removed from V and 3 bases from J, the gap between germline ends came to 17 bases. This CDR3 has 16 residues.

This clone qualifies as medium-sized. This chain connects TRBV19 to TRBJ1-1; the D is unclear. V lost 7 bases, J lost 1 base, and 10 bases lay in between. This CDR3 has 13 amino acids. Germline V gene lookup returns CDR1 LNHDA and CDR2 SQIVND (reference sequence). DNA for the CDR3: TGTGCCAGTAAGGACTTACCGAACACTGAAGCTTTCTTT. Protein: CASKDLPNTEAFF.

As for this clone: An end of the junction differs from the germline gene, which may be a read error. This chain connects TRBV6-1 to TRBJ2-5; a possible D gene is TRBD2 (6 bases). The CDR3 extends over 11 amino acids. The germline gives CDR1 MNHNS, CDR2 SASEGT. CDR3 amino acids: CASSETSLTDF. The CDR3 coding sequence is TGTGCCAGCAGTGAAACTAGCTTGACAGACTTC.

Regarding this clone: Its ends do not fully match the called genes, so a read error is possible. CDR3 sequence reads: CASSLQSSENTIYF. In DNA form, the CDR3 reads TGTGCCAGCAGCTTACAGAGCTCTGAAAACACCATATATTTT. The J gene is TRBJ1-3, the V gene TRBV7-2; unclear D gene. The CDR3 sequence is 14 residues long. Germline assignment: CDR1 SGHTA and CDR2 FQGNSA.